These 9 T cell receptor beta chains were all obtained from the same sample, sequenced in a study of T cells in Graves' hyperthyroidism and ophthalmopathy. What was amplified from RNA transcripts were TCR beta CDR3 regions. A set of HTBI primers served as the primers for a first-round RT-PCR of the TCR CDR3. TCRdb reprocessed the multiplex PCR reads with MiXCR, giving one entry per CDR3 protein. There are some 530,000 distinct CDR3 sequences in the sample; about 20% occur only once, and about half lies in the top ten. Sequencing used blood. These receptors were collected from a woman aged 65 to 85 with Graves' ophthalmopathy.

This clonotype has just a few counts. Relative to the germline gene, one junction end is altered; a read error may explain this. The gene calls are TRBV12-3 or TRBV12-4 and TRBJ1-1, with D hard to call. CDR3 length: 11 amino acids. The CDR3 loop reads CASSPRAEVFF. The DNA of the CDR3 is TGTGCCAGCAGTCCCCGGGCCGAAGTTTTCTTT.

The J gene is TRBJ2-5, the V gene TRBV20-1; 8 bases fit TRBD2. Germline assignment: CDR1 DFQATT and CDR2 SNEGSKA (reference sequence). V shed 6 bases and J 5 bases; nucleotides not matched to a gene: 8. CDR3 length: 13 amino acids. The CDR3, as DNA: TGCAGTGCACAGCGGGAGTGGGAGGAGACCCAGTACTTC. This encodes CSAQREWEETQYF.

This clonotype was found many times. The chain is built from TRBV7-2 and TRBJ2-1; maybe TRBD1 (6 bases). Germline-derived CDR1 and CDR2 are SGHTA and FQGNSA. The length of the CDR3 is 14 residues. Trimming removed 5 bases at V and 9 bases at J, with 17 bases between. For the CDR3, the DNA is TGTGCCAGCAGCCCCCGACAGGCGAGCGGTGAGCAGTTCTTC. Protein product: CASSPRQASGEQFF. The whole variable domain, remainder taken from reference TRBV7-2 and TRBJ2-1, is GAGVSQSPSNKVTEKGKDVELRCDPISGHTALYWYRQSLGQGLEFLIYFQGNSAPDKSGLPSDRFSAERTGGSVSTLTIQRTQQEDSAVYLCASSPRQASGEQFFGPGTRLTVL.

This clonotype was observed at least ten times. The CDR3 sequence: CASSSIAGGSQETQYF. DNA for the CDR3: TGTGCCAGCAGCTCCATTGCGGGAGGCTCTCAAGAGACCCAGTACTTC. The rearrangement joins TRBV7-2 to TRBJ2-5; 8 bases are shared with TRBD2. J gave up 2 bases and V 4 bases, and 9 bases lay outside the gene matches. The CDR3 extends over 16 amino acids. CDR1 and CDR2 from the germline V gene are SGHTA and FQGNSA.

The table lists this clonotype with many counts. The rearrangement joins TRBV20-1 to TRBJ2-1, with D tentatively TRBD2 (7 bases). The CDR3 loop spans 13 amino acids. Trimming removed 5 bases from V and 7 bases from J, with 15 bases in between. Germline assignment: CDR1 DFQATT and CDR2 SNEGSKA (reference sequence). The CDR3 loop reads CSAGGAGGNEQFF. In DNA form, the CDR3 reads TGCAGTGCTGGGGGGGCTGGGGGTAATGAGCAGTTCTTC.

CDR3 coding DNA: TGTGCCAGCAGCCCCATACTGACAGGGGACGGCTACACCTTC. Translated, it gives CASSPILTGDGYTF. The chain links TRBV11-2 to TRBJ1-2; 8 nucleotides line up with TRBD1. The CDR3 has 14 residues. Looked up from germline, CDR1 is SGHAT and CDR2 is FQNNGV. V shed 5 bases and J 8 bases; nucleotides not matched to a gene: 10.

This clonotype was counted a few times. This sequence joins TRBV5-4 and TRBJ2-5, with TRBD2 matching over 7 bases. J gave up 4 bases and V 2 bases, and 5 bases lay outside the gene matches. The length of the CDR3 is 14 residues. Germline V CDR1 and CDR2: SGHNT, YYREEE (reference sequence). CDR3 nucleotides: TGTGCCAGCAGCTTACTTCCGGGAGGAGAGACCCAGTACTTC. Residues: CASSLLPGGETQYF. The variable domain in full, with the rest retrieved from reference TRBV5-4 and TRBJ2-5, is ETGVTQSPTHLIKTRGQQVTLRCSSQSGHNTVSWYQQALGQGPQFIFQYYREEENGRGNFPPRFSGLQFPNYSSELNVNALELDDSALYLCASSLLPGGETQYFGPGTRLLVL.

This clonotype was seen more than once but under ten times. The genes are TRBV5-6 and TRBJ1-2, with a tentative D call TRBD1 (6 bases). Trimming removed 0 bases from V and 4 bases from J, with 10 bases in between. Germline assignment: CDR1 SGHDT and CDR2 YYEEEE. The CDR3 sequence is 14 residues long. CDR3 in amino acids: CASSLAGRGYGYTF. The CDR3 DNA follows: TGTGCCAGCAGCTTGGCCGGCAGGGGCTATGGCTACACCTTC.

This clonotype was picked up a small number of times. This chain links TRBV12-3 or TRBV12-4 with TRBJ1-3, with D unclear. Trimming left V 8 bases short and J 2 bases short, with 16 bases between. The CDR3 sequence is 15 residues long. CDR3 amino acids: CASSPGGSTGNTIYF. The CDR3 bases are TGTGCCAGCTCCCCCGGTGGCTCAACTGGAAACACCATATATTTT.